The clone carrying this T cell receptor (beta chain) was seen just once. Its antigen remains unknown. This sample is part of a study of cytomegalovirus exposure and HLA in healthy donors. Overall study results and limits: The authors listed some 150 TCR beta chains as cytomegalovirus-associated.

The study ran its PCR with 60 Vbeta and 13 Jbeta primers. Some clones are missing from TCRdb's copy, which holds only in-frame ones; the method was immunoSEQ multiplex PCR. Of around 70,000 clones in the sample, roughly 70% are singletons; the top ten hold approximately 5%. This TCR was sampled from a man between 60 and 75 years old in good health and CMV-seropositive. The sample comprised PBMCs.

The CDR3 DNA sequence: TGTGCCATCAGTGCGGCAGGGGGGGAGACCCAGTACTTC. Translation gives CAISAAGGETQYF. The genes are TRBV10-3 and TRBJ2-5, with D maybe TRBD1 (7 bases). Germline loops: CDR1 ENHRY, CDR2 SYGVKD. The CDR3 is 13 amino acids. The V gene lost 4 bases and the J gene lost 5 bases, with 11 bases spanning the gap.